These 9 T cell receptor beta chains originate from one sample sequenced in a study of blood T cell repertoires in COVID-19. Some clones are missing from TCRdb's copy, which holds only in-frame ones; the method was immunoSEQ multiplex PCR. Altogether some 210,000 clones are present, about 88% being singletons, with the ten largest covering 6.2%. The sample was peripheral blood. Every receptor here comes from a middle-aged woman who had recovered from COVID-19.

The J gene is TRBJ2-1, the V gene TRBV28; 9 bases are a match to TRBD1. This CDR3 is 17 amino acids long. Trimming removed 0 bases from V and 6 bases from J; junction bases left unmatched: 9. Germline V CDR1 and CDR2: MDHEN, SYDVKM. CDR3 nucleotide sequence: TGTGCCAGCAGTTTATGGAGGACAGGGGACGGGAGCAATGAGCAGTTCTTC. Translation: CASSLWRTGDGSNEQFF.

In nucleotides, the CDR3 is TGTGCCAGTAGGTCCGAAAGAAAGGGGTCCGGGACAGGGTATGGCTACACCTTC. Translated: CASRSERKGSGTGYGYTF. The chain is built from TRBV19 and TRBJ1-2; 9 bases agree with TRBD1. This CDR3 has 18 amino acids. After removal of 6 bases from V and 5 bases from J, the junction contained 19 bases not matched to a gene. Germline V gene sequence: CDR1 LNHDA, CDR2 SQIVND (reference sequence).

This chain uses TRBV6-5 with TRBJ1-2; 8 nucleotides line up with TRBD1. Germline assignment: CDR1 MNHEY and CDR2 SVGAGI. The CDR3 has 15 amino acids. Losses at the gene ends were 6 bases for V and 5 bases for J; bases not matched to a gene: 11. The DNA of the CDR3 is TGTGCCAGCAGACCCGGGACAGGCGGCAATTATGGCTACACCTTC. Its protein is CASRPGTGGNYGYTF.

V and J are TRBV7-2 and TRBJ2-7, with 8 bases aligning to TRBD1. CDR1 SGHTA and CDR2 FQGNSA come from the germline V gene. The CDR3 has 14 residues. V trimming: 2 bases; J trimming: 3 bases; junction bases outside the gene matches: 3. In DNA form, the CDR3 reads TGTGCCAGCAGCTTAACACAGGGGGACTACGAGCAGTACTTC. This encodes CASSLTQGDYEQYF.

The J gene is TRBJ2-7, the V gene TRBV7-9; 7 nucleotides match TRBD1. Germline V gives CDR1 SEHNR, CDR2 FQNEAQ (reference sequence). This CDR3 spans 14 amino acids. The V and J ends lost 1 base and 9 bases, in that order; junction bases with no gene match: 9. CDR3 sequence (DNA): TGTGCCAGCAGCTTAGGTCGACAGGGAACGGCGCAGTACTTC. Encoded protein: CASSLGRQGTAQYF.

The chain recombines TRBV27 with TRBJ1-1; D is uncertain. The CDR3 runs 14 residues. V was trimmed by 7 bases and J by 1 base, leaving 13 bases between them. Per the germline V gene, CDR1 is MNHEY and CDR2 is SMNVEV (reference sequence). The CDR3 DNA follows: TGTGCCAGCACGGGAAAGGGTCGGAACACTGAAGCTTTCTTT. Translation: CASTGKGRNTEAFF.

The rearrangement uses TRBV6-2 or TRBV6-3 and TRBJ2-5; 7 bases agree with TRBD2. Trimming removed 2 bases from V and 7 bases from J; junction bases left unmatched: 16. Germline loops: CDR1 MNHEY, CDR2 SVGEGT. The CDR3 covers 17 residues. CDR3 protein: CASSYPIPSGLGGTQYF. CDR3 sequence (DNA): TGTGCCAGCAGTTACCCTATTCCTAGCGGCCTCGGGGGGACCCAGTACTTC.

The V and J genes are TRBV6-5 and TRBJ2-7; 8 bases are shared with TRBD1. With V trimmed by 1 base and J by 5 bases, 4 bases remained unmatched. This CDR3 contains 14 residues. CDR1 is MNHEY, CDR2 SVGAGI, per germline. The DNA for the CDR3 is TGTGCCAGCAGTTACTTGGCAGGGGGCAACGAGCAGTACTTC. Translating it yields CASSYLAGGNEQYF.

The chain employs TRBV6-5 and TRBJ2-7, with TRBD1 matching over 7 bases. Looked up from germline, CDR1 is MNHEY and CDR2 is SVGAGI. Germline trimming cut 0 bases from V and 6 bases from J; bases unmatched to any gene: 11. The CDR3 sequence is 16 residues long. CDR3 DNA sequence: TGTGCCAGCAGTTACTCAGGGGACAGCGCCCCGGGCGAGCAGTACTTC. Translated, it gives CASSYSGDSAPGEQYF.